Given below is one TCR beta chain in context. This specimen comes from a study of blood T cell repertoires in COVID-19. Study details: The United States, Italy and Spain supplied acute and convalescent COVID-19 samples. PBMCs, B-cell-depleted T cells, or T cells provided the cDNA or gDNA that made up the material.

Original processing methods: Estimation of nucleated cell counts was performed using reference gene primer amplification. Profiled with immunoSEQ multiplex PCR; TCRdb holds only in-frame clones, not every one. That table gives V, J and clone size, and the DNA gave D and trimming. Of approximately 250,000 clones listed, roughly 90% are singletons. While infection was still active, Seattle patients were enrolled and then followed longitudinally. The CDR3 length is 14 residues. The germline V and J ends were trimmed by 4 bases and 7 bases, with 15 bases remaining between them. Germline CDR1 SGHDT, CDR2 YYEEEE.

Sequenced: peripheral blood. The rearrangement links TRBV5-6 to TRBJ1-5, with D possibly matching TRBD1 (5 bases). The source is an older woman with COVID-19, enrolled during active disease. The CDR3 region is CASSRDGGKQPQHF. CDR3 bases: TGTGCCAGCAGCCGGGACGGGGGGAAACAGCCCCAGCATTTT.